The clone carrying this T cell receptor (beta chain) was counted only a few times. Its specificity is not known. This record comes from a study of CD8 T cells in ankylosing spondylitis. Study-level results: What appeared characteristic of ankylosing spondylitis blood was a TCR beta motif of eight or nine highly homologous variants. The study looked at matched synovial fluid samples from ankylosing spondylitis patients. Disease-linked clones were reported to be significantly enriched there.

TCRdb redid the calling of the 5' RACE reads with MiXCR, one entry per CDR3 protein. Of 200,000 to 300,000 distinct CDR3 sequences listed, about 9.1% are singletons. This CDR3 comprises 16 residues. V was shortened by 2 bases and J by 4 bases, with 17 bases between the two germline ends. Germline V gene sequence: CDR1 SNHLY, CDR2 FYNNEI. Sequencing was performed on blood, either unsorted or a sorted T cell fraction (not recorded which). This rearrangement joins TRBV2 to TRBJ1-2, with TRBD1 as a possible D gene (5 bases). The TCR was taken from a male donor with ankylosing spondylitis or in good health (not recorded which). Written as DNA, the CDR3 is TGTGCCAGCAGTGAAAGTGTGACAGCGTTTTTCTATGGCTACACCTTC. Amino acids: CASSESVTAFFYGYTF.